The following is a T cell receptor beta chain sequence with its context. The data derive from a study of molecular identifiers for immune sequencing clone quantification. The CDR3 is 21 amino acids. Germline lookup yields CDR1 SNHLY and CDR2 FYNNEI. Unmatched junction bases numbered 27, after V lost 7 bases and J lost 2 bases. MiXCR, run by TCRdb on the PCR reads, gives a single entry per CDR3 protein. The table shows about half a million distinct CDR3 sequences, with 20% to 25% occurring only once. The chain couples TRBV2 to TRBJ2-3, with 7 nucleotides matching TRBD1. This sequence originates from a human donor in good health. Some libraries in this study had Jurkat cell RNA spiked in. Sequenced: naive CD8+ T cells from blood, with Jurkat cell RNA spiked in. This sample's subset: FACS-sorted CD8+CD4-CCR7+CD45RA+ naive T cells. CDR3 protein: CASISFGEQGMQGRHTDTQYF. For the CDR3, the DNA is TGTGCCAGCATATCCTTTGGTGAACAGGGGATGCAAGGCCGACACACAGATACGCAGTATTTT.